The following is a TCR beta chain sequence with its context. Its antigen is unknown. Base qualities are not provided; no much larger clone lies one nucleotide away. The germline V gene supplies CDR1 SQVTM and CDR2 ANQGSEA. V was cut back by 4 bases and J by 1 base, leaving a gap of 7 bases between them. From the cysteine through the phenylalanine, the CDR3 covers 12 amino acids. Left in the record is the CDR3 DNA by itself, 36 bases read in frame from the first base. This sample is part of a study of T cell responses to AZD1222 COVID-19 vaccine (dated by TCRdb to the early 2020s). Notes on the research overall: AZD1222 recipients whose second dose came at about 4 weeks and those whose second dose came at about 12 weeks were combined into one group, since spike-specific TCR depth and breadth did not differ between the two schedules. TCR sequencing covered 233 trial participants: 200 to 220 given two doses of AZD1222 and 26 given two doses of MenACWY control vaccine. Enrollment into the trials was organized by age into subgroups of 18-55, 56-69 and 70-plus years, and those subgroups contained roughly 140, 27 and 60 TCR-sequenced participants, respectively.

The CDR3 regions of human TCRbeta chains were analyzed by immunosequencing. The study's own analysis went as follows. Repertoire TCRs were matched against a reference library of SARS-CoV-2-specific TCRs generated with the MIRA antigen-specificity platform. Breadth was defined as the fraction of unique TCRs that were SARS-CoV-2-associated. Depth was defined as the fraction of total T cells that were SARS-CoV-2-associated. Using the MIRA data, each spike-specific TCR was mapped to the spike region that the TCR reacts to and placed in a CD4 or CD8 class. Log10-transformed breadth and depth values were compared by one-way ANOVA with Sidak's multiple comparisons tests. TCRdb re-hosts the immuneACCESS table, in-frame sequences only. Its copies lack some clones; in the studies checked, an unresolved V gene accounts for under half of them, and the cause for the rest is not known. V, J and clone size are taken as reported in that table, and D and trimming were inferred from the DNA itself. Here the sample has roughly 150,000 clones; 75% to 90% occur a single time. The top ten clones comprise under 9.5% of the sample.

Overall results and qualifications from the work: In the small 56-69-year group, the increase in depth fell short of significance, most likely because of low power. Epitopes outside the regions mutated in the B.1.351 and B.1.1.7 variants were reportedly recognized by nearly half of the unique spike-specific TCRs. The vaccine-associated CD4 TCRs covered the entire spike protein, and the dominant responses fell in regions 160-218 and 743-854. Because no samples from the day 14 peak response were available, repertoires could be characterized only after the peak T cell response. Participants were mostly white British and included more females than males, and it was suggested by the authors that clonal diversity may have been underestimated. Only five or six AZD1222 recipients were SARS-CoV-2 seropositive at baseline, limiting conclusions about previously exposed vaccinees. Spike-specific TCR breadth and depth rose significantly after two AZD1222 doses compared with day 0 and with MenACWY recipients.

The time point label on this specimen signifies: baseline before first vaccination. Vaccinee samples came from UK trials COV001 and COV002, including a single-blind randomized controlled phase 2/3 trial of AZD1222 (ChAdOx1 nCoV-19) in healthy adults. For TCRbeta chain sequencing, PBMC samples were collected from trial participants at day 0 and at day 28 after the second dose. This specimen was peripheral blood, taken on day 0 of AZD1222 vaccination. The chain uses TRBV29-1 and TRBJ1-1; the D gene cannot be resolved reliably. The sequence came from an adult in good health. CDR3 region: CSVVHTNTEAFF. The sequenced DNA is TGCAGCGTTGTACACACGAACACTGAAGCTTTCTTT.